One T cell receptor (beta chain) is described in this entry. Its antigen is undetermined. The sample originates from a study of T cell repertoires and HLA-DP antigens. Whole-study context: One stimulator alloantigen differed from self by one groove amino acid; the other by ten. Average DNA input: about 200 ng for CD137+CD4+ sorts, around 1,200 ng pre-culture.

The CDR3 is 14 amino acids. The germline CDR1 and CDR2 sequences are GTSNPN and SVGIG (reference sequence). V lost 2 bases and J lost 2; bases outside the gene matches: 5. The primer mix covered 54 TRBV segments and 13 TRBJ segments. Using immunoSEQ multiplex PCR, the repertoire was profiled, and TCRdb retains in-frame clones only, with some absent. The sample consists of 75,000 to 90,000 clones, about 89% of them appearing once. This receptor was identified in a man in his fifties or sixties in good health and CMV-seronegative. V is TRBV30 and J is TRBJ2-7, with 8 positions matching TRBD1. Material: CD4+ T cells from PBMCs. CDR3 nucleotide sequence: TGTGCCTGGAGTATCTCCAGGGGGCCCTACGAGCAGTACTTC. Amino acids: CAWSISRGPYEQYF.